A selection of T cell receptor beta chains follows, all from one sample in a study of technical replicates of blood from a few donors. Using immunoSEQ multiplex PCR, the repertoire was profiled, and TCRdb retains in-frame clones only, with some absent. The sample yields 56,000 or so clones, around 96% seen once. Sequencing input: PBMCs. The receptors come from a human donor in good health. Some clones in this sample may be carry-over from other donors' samples. Both conserved end residues are part of each CDR3. Fields, in order: clone size, J gene, V gene, D gene, CDR3 DNA, CDR3 protein. A D gene is named only where the DNA matches it firmly. Rows give clone size only sometimes, using once, few, many, or a class for an expanded clone.

abundance: -
j_gene: TRBJ1-1
v_gene: TRBV18
d_gene: TRBD1
CDR3nt: TGTGCCAGCTCACCAGCATCGACAGGGGACACTGAAGCTTTCTTT
CDR3aa: CASSPASTGDTEAFF

abundance: -
j_gene: TRBJ1-1
v_gene: TRBV6-5
d_gene: -
CDR3nt: TGTGCCAGCAGCGACACACTGAACACTGAAGCTTTCTTT
CDR3aa: CASSDTLNTEAFF

abundance: once
j_gene: TRBJ1-4
v_gene: TRBV2
d_gene: TRBD1
CDR3nt: TGTGCCAGCAGGGGGCCGGGACAGGGAAATGAAAAACTGTTTTTT
CDR3aa: CASRGPGQGNEKLFF

abundance: -
j_gene: TRBJ1-1
v_gene: TRBV29-1
d_gene: TRBD1
CDR3nt: TGCAGCGTTGAGGGCAGGGGGGCCACTGAAGCTTTCTTT
CDR3aa: CSVEGRGATEAFF

abundance: -
j_gene: TRBJ1-2
v_gene: TRBV6-5
d_gene: TRBD1
CDR3nt: TGTGCCACCCGACAGGGGGCGGATGGCTACACCTTC
CDR3aa: CATRQGADGYTF

abundance: -
j_gene: TRBJ1-2
v_gene: TRBV7-2
d_gene: -
CDR3nt: TGTGCCAGCAGCTTATCCAGAGGAGATGGCTACACCTTC
CDR3aa: CASSLSRGDGYTF

abundance: once
j_gene: TRBJ2-7
v_gene: TRBV7-8
d_gene: -
CDR3nt: TGTGCCAGCAGCTTATGGATGGGGGGCCGGACAGGAGGCGAGCAGTACTTC
CDR3aa: CASSLWMGGRTGGEQYF

abundance: -
j_gene: TRBJ1-3
v_gene: TRBV4-1
d_gene: -
CDR3nt: TGCGCCAGCAGCCATTTCATCCAGGGCTCTGGAAACACCATATATTTT
CDR3aa: CASSHFIQGSGNTIYF

abundance: -
j_gene: TRBJ2-3
v_gene: TRBV5-4
d_gene: TRBD2
CDR3nt: TGTGCCAGCAGCGCCGGAACGACTAGCGGGATTAAGGTGCAGTATTTT
CDR3aa: CASSAGTTSGIKVQYF

abundance: -
j_gene: TRBJ2-3
v_gene: TRBV7-9
d_gene: -
CDR3nt: TGTGCCAGCAGCCGGGACTTCTCAGATACGCAGTATTTT
CDR3aa: CASSRDFSDTQYF

abundance: once
j_gene: TRBJ2-2
v_gene: TRBV19
d_gene: TRBD2
CDR3nt: TGTGCCAGTAGTACCGGACTAGCGGGAGGGAAGAACACCGGGGAGCTGTTTTTT
CDR3aa: CASSTGLAGGKNTGELFF

abundance: -
j_gene: TRBJ1-1
v_gene: TRBV30
d_gene: -
CDR3nt: TGTGCCTGGAAGGAGGGTCTAAGGTCTGAAGCTTTCTTT
CDR3aa: CAWKEGLRSEAFF

abundance: -
j_gene: TRBJ2-3
v_gene: TRBV7-2
d_gene: TRBD2
CDR3nt: TGTGCCAGCAGCTTAAAAGCGGGGCGAGATACGCAGTATTTT
CDR3aa: CASSLKAGRDTQYF

abundance: once
j_gene: TRBJ2-5
v_gene: TRBV7-8
d_gene: TRBD2
CDR3nt: TGTGCCAGCAGCCCCCGACTAGCCGAGACCCAGTACTTC
CDR3aa: CASSPRLAETQYF

abundance: -
j_gene: TRBJ2-7
v_gene: TRBV9
d_gene: TRBD2
CDR3nt: TGTGCCAGCAGCGTAGATGTCACGGGACTAGCGGGAGGCGAGCAGTACTTC
CDR3aa: CASSVDVTGLAGGEQYF

abundance: once
j_gene: TRBJ2-3
v_gene: TRBV7-2
d_gene: -
CDR3nt: TGTGCCAGTCGAGGGGGGGGCCCGCGGGATACGCAGTATTTT
CDR3aa: CASRGGGPRDTQYF

abundance: once
j_gene: TRBJ1-6
v_gene: TRBV27
d_gene: -
CDR3nt: TGTGCCAGCAGTTTATTAATGAATAGGGGATTGGATTCACCCCTCCACTTT
CDR3aa: CASSLLMNRGLDSPLHF

abundance: -
j_gene: TRBJ1-1
v_gene: TRBV5-1
d_gene: TRBD1
CDR3nt: TGCGCCAGCAGCTTGGGACAGGGGGGCACTGAAGCTTTCTTT
CDR3aa: CASSLGQGGTEAFF

abundance: -
j_gene: TRBJ2-7
v_gene: TRBV4-3
d_gene: -
CDR3nt: TGCGCCAGCAGCCAAGATCGGGACAACACCTACGAGCAGTACTTC
CDR3aa: CASSQDRDNTYEQYF

abundance: -
j_gene: TRBJ1-5
v_gene: TRBV6-5
d_gene: -
CDR3nt: TGTGCCAGCAGTTATGCGGGGGGCCGCAATCAGCCCCAGCATTTT
CDR3aa: CASSYAGGRNQPQHF

abundance: -
j_gene: TRBJ2-2
v_gene: TRBV30
d_gene: TRBD1
CDR3nt: TGTGCCTGGAGTGTACAGGACAGGGCAGCCGGGGAGCTGTTTTTT
CDR3aa: CAWSVQDRAAGELFF

abundance: -
j_gene: TRBJ2-7
v_gene: TRBV30
d_gene: -
CDR3nt: TGTGCCTGGAGTGTACTAAAGTCCTACGAGCAGTACTTC
CDR3aa: CAWSVLKSYEQYF

abundance: -
j_gene: TRBJ1-4
v_gene: TRBV13
d_gene: -
CDR3nt: TGTGCCAGCAGCTTACGGGGATATAATGAAAAACTGTTTTTT
CDR3aa: CASSLRGYNEKLFF

abundance: -
j_gene: TRBJ2-2
v_gene: TRBV18
d_gene: TRBD2
CDR3nt: TGTGCCAGCTCACCATTCCGGGAGGTCGGCTCGGAGCTGTTTTTT
CDR3aa: CASSPFREVGSELFF

abundance: -
j_gene: TRBJ1-1
v_gene: TRBV5-8
d_gene: -
CDR3nt: TGTGCCAGCAGCTGGCAGATGAACACTGAAGCTTTCTTT
CDR3aa: CASSWQMNTEAFF

abundance: -
j_gene: TRBJ2-5
v_gene: TRBV2
d_gene: -
CDR3nt: TGTGCCAGCATTGGCCCATCGGGGACCCAGTACTTC
CDR3aa: CASIGPSGTQYF

abundance: -
j_gene: TRBJ1-5
v_gene: TRBV7-2
d_gene: -
CDR3nt: TGTGCCAGCAGCTTTGGGGGCTCTAGCAATCAGCCCCAGCATTTT
CDR3aa: CASSFGGSSNQPQHF

abundance: -
j_gene: TRBJ2-1
v_gene: TRBV29-1
d_gene: -
CDR3nt: TGCAGCGTTGAATGGAGCAATGAGCAGTTCTTC
CDR3aa: CSVEWSNEQFF

abundance: once
j_gene: TRBJ2-1
v_gene: TRBV7-2
d_gene: -
CDR3nt: TGTGCCAGCAGCTTAGCTCTAGGACTTCTCATCTCCTACAATGAGCAGTTCTTC
CDR3aa: CASSLALGLLISYNEQFF

abundance: -
j_gene: TRBJ2-2
v_gene: TRBV7-3
d_gene: -
CDR3nt: TGTGCCAGCAGCTTAATCGCAGGGGCCGGGGAGCTGTTTTTT
CDR3aa: CASSLIAGAGELFF

abundance: -
j_gene: TRBJ2-3
v_gene: TRBV4-3
d_gene: TRBD2
CDR3nt: TGCGCCAGCAGCCAAGCCCCACCTCTAGCGGGACCCACAGATACGCAGTATTTT
CDR3aa: CASSQAPPLAGPTDTQYF

abundance: -
j_gene: TRBJ2-1
v_gene: TRBV7-6
d_gene: TRBD2
CDR3nt: TGTGCCAGCAGCTTCCAAGCTATAGCGGGAGGGTACAATGAGCAGTTCTTC
CDR3aa: CASSFQAIAGGYNEQFF

abundance: -
j_gene: TRBJ2-7
v_gene: TRBV7-3
d_gene: -
CDR3nt: TGTGCCAGCAGCCAAGGGAGGGGGGACTCCTACGAGCAGTACTTC
CDR3aa: CASSQGRGDSYEQYF

abundance: -
j_gene: TRBJ1-5
v_gene: TRBV15
d_gene: -
CDR3nt: TGTGCCACCAGCAGAGATCAGGGGAACAATCAGCCCCAGCATTTT
CDR3aa: CATSRDQGNNQPQHF

abundance: -
j_gene: TRBJ1-2
v_gene: TRBV5-6
d_gene: TRBD1
CDR3nt: TGTGCCAGCAGCTGGAGGGCAGGGGGCCAGGATGGCTACACCTTC
CDR3aa: CASSWRAGGQDGYTF

abundance: -
j_gene: TRBJ1-6
v_gene: TRBV30
d_gene: TRBD1
CDR3nt: TGTGCCTGGAGTGCGCGGGACAGGGTCAATTCACCCCTCCACTTT
CDR3aa: CAWSARDRVNSPLHF

abundance: -
j_gene: TRBJ1-2
v_gene: TRBV30
d_gene: -
CDR3nt: TGTGCCTGGGGCCTAGGTAACTATGGCTACACCTTC
CDR3aa: CAWGLGNYGYTF

abundance: -
j_gene: TRBJ2-1
v_gene: TRBV7-9
d_gene: -
CDR3nt: TGTGCCAGCAGCTCCCCTCTCGACAGATACAATGAGCAGTTCTTC
CDR3aa: CASSSPLDRYNEQFF